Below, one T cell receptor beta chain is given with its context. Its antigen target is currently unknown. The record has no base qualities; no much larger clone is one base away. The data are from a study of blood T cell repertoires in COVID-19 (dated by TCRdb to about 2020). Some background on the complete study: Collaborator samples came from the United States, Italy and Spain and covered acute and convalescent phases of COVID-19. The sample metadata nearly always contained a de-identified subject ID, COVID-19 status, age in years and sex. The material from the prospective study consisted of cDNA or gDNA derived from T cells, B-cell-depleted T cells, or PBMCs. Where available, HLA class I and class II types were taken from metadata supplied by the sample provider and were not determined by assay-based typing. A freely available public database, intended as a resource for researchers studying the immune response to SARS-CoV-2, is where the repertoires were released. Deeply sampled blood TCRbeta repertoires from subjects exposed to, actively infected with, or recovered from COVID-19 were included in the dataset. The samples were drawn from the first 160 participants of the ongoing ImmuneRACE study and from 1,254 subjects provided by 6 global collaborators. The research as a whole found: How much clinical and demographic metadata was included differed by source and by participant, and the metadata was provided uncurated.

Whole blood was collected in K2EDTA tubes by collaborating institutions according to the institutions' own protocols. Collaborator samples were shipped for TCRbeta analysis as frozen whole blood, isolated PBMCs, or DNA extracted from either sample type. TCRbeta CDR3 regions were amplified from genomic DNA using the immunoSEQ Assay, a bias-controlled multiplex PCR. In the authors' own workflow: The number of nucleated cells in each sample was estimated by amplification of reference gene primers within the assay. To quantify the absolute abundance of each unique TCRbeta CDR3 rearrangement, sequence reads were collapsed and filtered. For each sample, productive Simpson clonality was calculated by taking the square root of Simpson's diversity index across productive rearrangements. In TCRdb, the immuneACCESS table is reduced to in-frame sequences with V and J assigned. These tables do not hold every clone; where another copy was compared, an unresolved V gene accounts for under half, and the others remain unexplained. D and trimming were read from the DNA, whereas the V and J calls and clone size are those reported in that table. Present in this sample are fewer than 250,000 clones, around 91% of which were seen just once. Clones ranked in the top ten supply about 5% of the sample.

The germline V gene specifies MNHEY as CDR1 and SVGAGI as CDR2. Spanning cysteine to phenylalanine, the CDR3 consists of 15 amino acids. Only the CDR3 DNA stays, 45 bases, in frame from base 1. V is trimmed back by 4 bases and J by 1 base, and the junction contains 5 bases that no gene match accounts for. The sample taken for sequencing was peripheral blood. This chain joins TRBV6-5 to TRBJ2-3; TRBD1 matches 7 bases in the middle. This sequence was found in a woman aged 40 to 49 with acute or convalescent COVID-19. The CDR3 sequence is CASSSGGHRTDTQYF. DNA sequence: TGTGCCAGCAGTTCAGGGGGACACCGCACAGATACGCAGTATTTT.